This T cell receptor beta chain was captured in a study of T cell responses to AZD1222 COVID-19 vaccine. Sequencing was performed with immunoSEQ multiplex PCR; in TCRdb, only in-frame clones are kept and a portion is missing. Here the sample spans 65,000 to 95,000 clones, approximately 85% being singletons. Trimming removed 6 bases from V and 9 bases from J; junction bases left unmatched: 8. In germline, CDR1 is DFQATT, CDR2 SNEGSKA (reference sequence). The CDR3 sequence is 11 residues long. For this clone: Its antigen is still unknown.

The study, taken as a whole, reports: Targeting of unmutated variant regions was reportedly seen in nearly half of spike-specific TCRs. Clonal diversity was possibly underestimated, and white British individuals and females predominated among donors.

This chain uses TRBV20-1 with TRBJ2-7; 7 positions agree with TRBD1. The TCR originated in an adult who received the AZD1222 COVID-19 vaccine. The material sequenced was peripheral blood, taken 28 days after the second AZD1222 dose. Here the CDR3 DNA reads TGCAGTGCAGCTCTACAGGGGTGGCAGTACTTC. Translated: CSAALQGWQYF.